One and the same sample provided the 26 T cell receptor beta chains below, sequenced in a study of blood T cell repertoires in COVID-19. Produced via immunoSEQ multiplex PCR; TCRdb's table is partial and in-frame only. This sample has over 250,000 clones, with 80% to 95% found just once. The sample was peripheral blood. The source of these receptors is a person aged 18 to 35 with COVID-19, enrolled during active disease.

V and J are TRBV6-5 and TRBJ1-1; 7 bases match TRBD1. This CDR3 comprises 14 residues. The junction had 7 bases not matched to a gene; V was cut back by 4 bases and J by 5 bases. The germline V gene has CDR1 MNHEY and CDR2 SVGAGI. CDR3 DNA sequence: TGTGCCAGCAGTTGGACAGGCAGCAGTACTGAAGCTTTCTTT. It codes for CASSWTGSSTEAFF.

V and J are TRBV5-5 and TRBJ1-2; TRBD1 matches 8 bases. This CDR3 region has 15 residues. Germline CDR1 and CDR2: SGHKS and YYEKEE (reference sequence). The junction had 12 bases not matched to a gene; V was cut back by 3 bases and J by 8 bases. The DNA of the CDR3 is TGTGCCAGCAGCTCCCTTGCGACAGGGGTTGAAGGCTACACCTTC. It codes for CASSSLATGVEGYTF.

The chain is built from TRBV7-9 and TRBJ2-1, with 11 bases matching TRBD2. Germline lookup yields CDR1 SEHNR and CDR2 FQNEAQ (reference sequence). This CDR3 contains 17 residues. With 4 bases clipped from V and 6 bases from J, the junction kept 11 bases outside the gene matches. CDR3 residues: CASSSSDLAGGRNEQFF. The CDR3 region has the DNA TGTGCCAGCAGCTCTTCGGACCTAGCGGGAGGACGCAATGAGCAGTTCTTC.

The rearrangement links TRBV27 to TRBJ1-1, with a possible D match to TRBD1 (6 bases). Germline CDR1 reads MNHEY; CDR2 reads SMNVEV (reference sequence). The V and J ends lost 2 bases and 3 bases respectively, with 13 bases between them. The CDR3 totals 15 residues. CDR3 bases: TGTGCCAGCAGTTTACTGGGGGCAATGGACACTGAAGCTTTCTTT. Protein product: CASSLLGAMDTEAFF.

This rearrangement joins TRBV6-1 to TRBJ2-7, with D possibly TRBD2 on 6 matching bases. The V gene's germline CDR1 is MNHNS and CDR2 SASEGT. This CDR3 contains 16 residues. Deletions cut 0 bases from V and 1 base from J, with 13 bases between. CDR3 bases: TGTGCCAGCAGTGAAGCGATAAGCGGGCGGTCCTACGAGCAGTACTTC. Translated, it gives CASSEAISGRSYEQYF.

J is TRBJ2-7 and V is TRBV6-5; D is unresolved. The germline CDR1 and CDR2 sequences are MNHEY and SVGAGI. V was pared by 8 bases and J by 0 bases, with 8 bases between. CDR3 size: 12 residues. The CDR3 spells CASLGISYEQYF. CDR3 in DNA: TGTGCCAGCCTTGGCATCTCCTACGAGCAGTACTTC.

The V gene is TRBV28, the J gene TRBJ1-2; the match to TRBD1 covers 8 bases. Germline CDR1 is MDHEN and CDR2 is SYDVKM. CDR3 size: 15 residues. V gave up 4 bases and J gave up 5 bases; unmatched junction bases: 9. CDR3 sequence: CASSSTGGSVYGYTF. The CDR3 nucleotides read TGTGCCAGCAGTTCTACAGGGGGAAGTGTGTATGGCTACACCTTC.

This clone was recorded once. This chain joins TRBV13 and TRBJ2-7; 15 bases match TRBD2. Unmatched junction bases numbered 6, after V lost 5 bases and J lost 7 bases. Germline CDR1 reads PRHDT; CDR2 reads FYEKMQ (reference sequence). This CDR3 has 15 amino acids. The CDR3 nucleotides are TGTGCCAGCAGCGCTCGGACTAGCGGGAGGGGAGAGCAGTACTTC. Translation: CASSARTSGRGEQYF.

The CDR3 nucleotides read TGTGCCAGCAGTGAAGCGCCGGTTAGCAATCAGCCCCAGCATTTT. This codes for CASSEAPVSNQPQHF. This chain connects TRBV2 to TRBJ1-5; no clear D. In germline, CDR1 is SNHLY, CDR2 FYNNEI. Trimming removed 0 bases from V and 0 bases from J, with 6 bases in between. This CDR3 is 15 amino acids long.

Concerning this clone itself: The sample holds other DNA sequences that translate to the same CDR3. This chain uses TRBV7-3 with TRBJ2-3, with D perhaps TRBD2 (5 bases). There are 13 residues in the CDR3. The germline CDR1 and CDR2 sequences are SGHTA and FQGTGA. The ends were cut back, 5 bases at V and 6 bases at J, with 12 bases in the middle. CDR3 region: CASSPRRGDTQYF. The CDR3 DNA sequence: TGTGCCAGCAGCCCCAGGAGAGGGGATACGCAGTATTTT.

CDR3 in DNA: TGTGCCAGCAGCTGGGGGAGGGGAGATAGAATTGGCTACACCTTC. Translation: CASSWGRGDRIGYTF. The rearrangement joins TRBV7-8 to TRBJ1-2; D perhaps matches TRBD1 (5 bases). CDR3 length: 15 amino acids. V lost 4 bases to trimming and J lost 7 bases, with 19 bases between them. CDR1 and CDR2 from the germline V gene are SGHVS and FQNEAQ.

This clone was observed a handful of times. The chain is built from TRBV3-1 (or the pseudogene TRBV3-2) and TRBJ2-2; 7 bases are shared with TRBD2. CDR3 length: 15 amino acids. CDR1 is LGHDT, CDR2 YNNKEL, per germline (reference sequence). The ends lost 9 bases at V and 4 bases at J; junction bases unmatched: 11. CDR3 sequence reads: CASTVGGSRTGELFF. The CDR3 DNA reads TGTGCCAGTACGGTGGGAGGGTCCCGCACCGGGGAGCTGTTTTTT.

The J gene is TRBJ2-1, the V gene TRBV30; TRBD2 matches 12 bases. The ends lost 0 bases at V and 5 bases at J; junction bases unmatched: 11. Per germline, CDR1 GTSNPN and CDR2 SVGIG (reference sequence). The CDR3 extends over 18 amino acids. The CDR3: CAWSVTVFGLAGHNEQFF. The CDR3 DNA reads TGTGCCTGGAGTGTTACGGTCTTCGGACTAGCGGGGCACAATGAGCAGTTCTTC.

The chain joins TRBV27 to TRBJ1-5, with 8 bases lining up with TRBD1. Looked up from germline, CDR1 is MNHEY and CDR2 is SMNVEV (reference sequence). CDR3 length: 14 amino acids. Trimming removed 5 bases from V and 6 bases from J; junction bases left unmatched: 6. The CDR3 here is CASSLGQGGQPQHF. DNA of the CDR3: TGTGCCAGCAGTCTCGGACAGGGCGGTCAGCCCCAGCATTTT.

This chain links TRBV5-1 with TRBJ2-5; 10 bases map to TRBD2. V was clipped by 7 bases and J by 5 bases; unmatched bases: 14. Germline-derived CDR1 and CDR2 are SGHRS and YFSETQ. The CDR3 extends over 16 amino acids. DNA for the CDR3: TGCGCCAGCCAGAGGGGGACTAGCGAGTCGGCGGAGACCCAGTACTTC. It yields the protein CASQRGTSESAETQYF.

The J gene is TRBJ1-1, the V gene TRBV5-1; TRBD1 is a possible D gene (6 bases). The CDR3 totals 17 residues. Germline V gives CDR1 SGHRS, CDR2 YFSETQ. The ends were cut back, 0 bases at V and 1 base at J, with 16 bases in the middle. As DNA, the CDR3 is TGCGCCAGCAGCTTGGGGACCGTGACAGGAGGGAACACTGAAGCTTTCTTT. It codes for CASSLGTVTGGNTEAFF.

The J gene is TRBJ1-5, the V gene TRBV5-1, with TRBD1 matching over 10 bases. Trimming at V came to 4 bases and at J to 8 bases, leaving 6 bases not matched to a gene. The CDR3 spans 14 residues. Germline lookup yields CDR1 SGHRS and CDR2 YFSETQ. CDR3 sequence: CASSPTGGLEPQHF. For the CDR3, the DNA is TGCGCCAGCAGCCCGACAGGGGGCTTAGAGCCCCAGCATTTT. The variable domain in full, with the rest retrieved from reference TRBV5-1 and TRBJ1-5, is KAGVTQTPRYLIKTRGQQVTLSCSPISGHRSVSWYQQTPGQGLQFLFEYFSETQRNKGNFPGRFSGRQFSNSRSEMNVSTLELGDSALYLCASSPTGGLEPQHFGDGTRLSIL.

The chain carries TRBV19 and TRBJ2-5; TRBD2 is a possible D gene (6 bases). Germline values: CDR1 LNHDA, CDR2 SQIVND (reference sequence). Trimming pared 4 bases from V and 5 bases from J, leaving 14 bases between. The CDR3 covers 14 residues. The CDR3 bases are TGTGCCAGTAGTAAAGGAGGGGTCCCCGAGACCCAGTACTTC. It translates to CASSKGGVPETQYF. The variable domain in full, with the rest retrieved from reference TRBV19 and TRBJ2-5, is DGGITQSPKYLFRKEGQNVTLSCEQNLNHDAMYWYRQDPGQGLRLIYYSQIVNDFQKGDIAEGYSVSREKKESFPLTVTSAQKNPTAFYLCASSKGGVPETQYFGPGTRLLVL.

The rearrangement links TRBV12-3 or TRBV12-4 to TRBJ1-6; D not certain. V was trimmed by 3 bases and J by 9 bases, leaving 6 bases between them. This CDR3 contains 12 residues. The CDR3 loop reads CASSFRGSPLHF. CDR3 sequence (DNA): TGTGCCAGCAGTTTTAGAGGTTCACCCCTCCACTTT.

The chain joins TRBV19 to TRBJ1-6; D not certain. This CDR3 is built from 15 residues. In germline, CDR1 is LNHDA, CDR2 SQIVND (reference sequence). The V end was cut by 3 bases, the J end by 0 bases, with 6 bases between. The DNA for the CDR3 is TGTGCCAGTAGTATTCGGGACTCCTATAATTCACCCCTCCACTTT. Translating gives CASSIRDSYNSPLHF.

The chain links TRBV7-3 to TRBJ1-2; D might be TRBD1 (6 bases). Looked up from germline, CDR1 is SGHTA and CDR2 is FQGTGA. CDR3 length equals 14 residues. V was shortened by 5 bases and J by 0 bases, with 10 bases between the two germline ends. The CDR3 DNA is TGTGCCAGCAGCCAGGGGCCTGCTAACTATGGCTACACCTTC. Translation: CASSQGPANYGYTF.

J is TRBJ2-3 and V is TRBV29-1, with TRBD1 identical over 7 bases. The CDR3 has 12 amino acids. The ends lost 7 bases at V and 6 bases at J; junction bases unmatched: 7. Germline assignment: CDR1 SQVTM and CDR2 ANQGSEA. CDR3 nucleotide sequence: TGCAGCGGCGGACAGGCGGCCGATACGCAGTATTTT. Protein sequence: CSGGQAADTQYF.

The chain has TRBV3-1 (or the pseudogene TRBV3-2) and TRBJ2-7, with D hard to call. The V gene's germline CDR1 is LGHDT and CDR2 YNNKEL (reference sequence). The CDR3 loop spans 14 amino acids. Between the trimmed V and J ends, which lost 1 base and 3 bases, there was a span of 10 bases. As DNA, the CDR3 is TGTGCCAGCAGCCAAGCGGTCACCGGCTACGAGCAGTACTTC. The encoded protein is CASSQAVTGYEQYF.

J is TRBJ2-7 and V is TRBV28; TRBD1 is a possible D gene (5 bases). The CDR3 has 14 amino acids. Germline V gives CDR1 MDHEN, CDR2 SYDVKM. V lost 8 bases to trimming and J lost 2 bases, with 16 bases between them. DNA of the CDR3: TGTGCCAGCTACCGACCCAGGGATCCCTACGAGCAGTACTTC. Its protein is CASYRPRDPYEQYF.

The gene calls are TRBV30 and TRBJ2-7, with no clear D. The V end was cut by 5 bases, the J end by 3 bases, with 11 bases between. Germline CDR1 and CDR2: GTSNPN and SVGIG (reference sequence). This CDR3 comprises 12 residues. The CDR3 region is CAWAEMFYEQYF. The CDR3 bases are TGTGCCTGGGCCGAGATGTTCTACGAGCAGTACTTC. Full variable domain (missing parts from reference TRBV30 and TRBJ2-7): SQTIHQWPATLVQPVGSPLSLECTVEGTSNPNLYWYRQAAGRGLQLLFYSVGIGQISSEVPQNLSASRPQDRQFILSSKKLLLSDSGFYLCAWAEMFYEQYFGPGTRLTVT.

The chain uses TRBV6-1 and TRBJ1-6, with 12 bases matching TRBD1. The CDR3 has 16 amino acids. Unmatched junction bases numbered 3, after V lost 2 bases and J lost 7 bases. The germline gives CDR1 MNHNS, CDR2 SASEGT. The CDR3 protein is CASSEYGTGGNSPLHF. DNA for the CDR3: TGTGCCAGCAGTGAATATGGGACAGGGGGCAATTCACCCCTCCACTTT.